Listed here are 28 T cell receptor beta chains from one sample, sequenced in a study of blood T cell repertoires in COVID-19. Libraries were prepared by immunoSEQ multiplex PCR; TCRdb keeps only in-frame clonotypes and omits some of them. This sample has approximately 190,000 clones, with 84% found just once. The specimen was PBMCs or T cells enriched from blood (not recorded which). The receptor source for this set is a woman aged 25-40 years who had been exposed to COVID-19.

CDR3 loop: CASSLNGGSEKLFF. In DNA, the CDR3 is TGTGCCAGCAGCTTAAATGGAGGTAGTGAAAAACTGTTTTTT. V usage is TRBV7-6 and J usage is TRBJ1-4, with unresolved D. Germline CDR1 is SGHVS and CDR2 is FNYEAQ. Deletions cut 2 bases from V and 7 bases from J, with 11 bases between. This CDR3 region has 14 residues.

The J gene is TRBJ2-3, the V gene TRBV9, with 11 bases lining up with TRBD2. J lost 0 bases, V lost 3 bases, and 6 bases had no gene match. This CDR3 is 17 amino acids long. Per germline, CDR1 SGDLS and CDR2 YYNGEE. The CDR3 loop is CASSDTSGGPSTDTQYF. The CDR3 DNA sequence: TGTGCCAGCAGCGACACTAGCGGGGGTCCTAGCACAGATACGCAGTATTTT.

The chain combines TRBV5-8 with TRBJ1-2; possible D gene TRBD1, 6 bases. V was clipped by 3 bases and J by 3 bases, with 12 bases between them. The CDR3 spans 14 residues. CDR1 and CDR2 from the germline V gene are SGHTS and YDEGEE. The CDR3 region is CASSSSGEYYGYTF. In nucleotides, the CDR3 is TGTGCCAGCAGCTCCTCAGGGGAGTACTATGGCTACACCTTC.

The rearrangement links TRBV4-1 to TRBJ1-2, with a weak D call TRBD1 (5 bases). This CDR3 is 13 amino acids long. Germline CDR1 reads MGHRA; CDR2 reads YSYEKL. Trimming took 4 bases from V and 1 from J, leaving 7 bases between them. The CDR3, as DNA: TGCGCCAGCAGCCGGGGACTTAACTATGGCTACACCTTC. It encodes CASSRGLNYGYTF.

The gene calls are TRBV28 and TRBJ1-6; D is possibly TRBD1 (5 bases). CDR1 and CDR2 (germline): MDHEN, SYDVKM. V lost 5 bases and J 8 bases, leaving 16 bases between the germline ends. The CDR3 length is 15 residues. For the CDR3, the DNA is TGTGCCAGCAGTGAGCAGACGGGGGTGGATTCACCCCTCCACTTT. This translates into CASSEQTGVDSPLHF.

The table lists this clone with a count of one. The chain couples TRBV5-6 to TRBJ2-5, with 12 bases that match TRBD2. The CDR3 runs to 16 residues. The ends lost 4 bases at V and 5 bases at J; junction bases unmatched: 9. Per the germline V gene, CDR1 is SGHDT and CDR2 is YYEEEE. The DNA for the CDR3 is TGTGCCAGCAGCACGCGGACTAGCGGGGTCGGCGAGACCCAGTACTTC. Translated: CASSTRTSGVGETQYF.

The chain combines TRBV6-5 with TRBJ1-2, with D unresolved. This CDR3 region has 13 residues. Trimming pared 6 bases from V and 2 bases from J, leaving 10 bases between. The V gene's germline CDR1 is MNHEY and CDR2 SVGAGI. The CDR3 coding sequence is TGTGCCAGCAGAATTACAGCAAACTATGGCTACACCTTC. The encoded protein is CASRITANYGYTF.

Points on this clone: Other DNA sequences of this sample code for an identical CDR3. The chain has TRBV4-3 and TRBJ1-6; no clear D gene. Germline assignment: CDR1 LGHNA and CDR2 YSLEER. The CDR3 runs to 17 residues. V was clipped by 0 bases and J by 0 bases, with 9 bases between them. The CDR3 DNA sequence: TGCGCCAGCAGCCAAGAGAGCAAGAGCTCCTATAATTCACCCCTCCACTTT. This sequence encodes CASSQESKSSYNSPLHF.

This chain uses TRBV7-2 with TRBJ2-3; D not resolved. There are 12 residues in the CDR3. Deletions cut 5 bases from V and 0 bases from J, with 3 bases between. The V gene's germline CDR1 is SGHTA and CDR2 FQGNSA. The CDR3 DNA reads TGTGCCAGCAGCCCTAGCACAGATACGCAGTATTTT. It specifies CASSPSTDTQYF. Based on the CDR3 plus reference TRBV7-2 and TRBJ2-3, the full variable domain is GAGVSQSPSNKVTEKGKDVELRCDPISGHTALYWYRQSLGQGLEFLIYFQGNSAPDKSGLPSDRFSAERTGGSVSTLTIQRTQQEDSAVYLCASSPSTDTQYFGPGTRLTVL.

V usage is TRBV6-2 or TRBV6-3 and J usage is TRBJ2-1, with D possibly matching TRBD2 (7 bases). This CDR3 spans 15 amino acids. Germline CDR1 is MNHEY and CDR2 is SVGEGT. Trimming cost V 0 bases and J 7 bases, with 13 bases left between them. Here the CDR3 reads CASSYSRGGPNEQFF. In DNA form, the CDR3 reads TGTGCCAGCAGTTACTCGAGGGGGGGCCCGAATGAGCAGTTCTTC.

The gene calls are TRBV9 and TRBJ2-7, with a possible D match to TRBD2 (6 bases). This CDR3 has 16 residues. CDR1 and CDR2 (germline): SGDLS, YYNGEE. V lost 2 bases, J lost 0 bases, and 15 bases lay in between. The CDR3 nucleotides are TGTGCCAGCAGCGTTGGGGGGTCAGTCCCCTCCTACGAGCAGTACTTC. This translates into CASSVGGSVPSYEQYF.

The CDR3 loop is CASGTGWVTEAFF. As DNA, the CDR3 is TGTGCCAGCGGGACAGGCTGGGTCACTGAAGCTTTCTTT. The chain carries TRBV19 and TRBJ1-1; 8 bases line up with TRBD1. After removal of 9 bases from V and 4 bases from J, the junction contained 7 bases not matched to a gene. The CDR3 runs 13 residues. Germline CDR1 LNHDA, CDR2 SQIVND (reference sequence). Looking up the rest from reference TRBV19 and TRBJ1-1 gives the full variable domain: DGGITQSPKYLFRKEGQNVTLSCEQNLNHDAMYWYRQDPGQGLRLIYYSQIVNDFQKGDIAEGYSVSREKKESFPLTVTSAQKNPTAFYLCASGTGWVTEAFFGQGTRLTVV.

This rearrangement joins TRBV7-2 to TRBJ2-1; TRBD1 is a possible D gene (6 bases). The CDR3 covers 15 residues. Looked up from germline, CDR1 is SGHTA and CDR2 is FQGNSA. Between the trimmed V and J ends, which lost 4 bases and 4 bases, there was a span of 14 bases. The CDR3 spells CASSSDRSSYNEQFF. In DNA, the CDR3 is TGTGCCAGCAGCTCTGACAGGTCTTCGTACAATGAGCAGTTCTTC.

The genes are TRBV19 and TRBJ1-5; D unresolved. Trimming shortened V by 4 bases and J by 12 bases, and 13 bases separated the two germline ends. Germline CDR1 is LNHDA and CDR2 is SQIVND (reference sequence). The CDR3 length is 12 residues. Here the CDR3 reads CASSTDTLGQHF. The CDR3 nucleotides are TGTGCCAGTAGTACAGACACCCTAGGCCAGCATTTT.

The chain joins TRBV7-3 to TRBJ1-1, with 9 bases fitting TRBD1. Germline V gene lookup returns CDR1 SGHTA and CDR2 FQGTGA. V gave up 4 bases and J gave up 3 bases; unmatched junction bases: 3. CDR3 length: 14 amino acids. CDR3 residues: CASSWRQGDTEAFF. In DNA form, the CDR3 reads TGTGCCAGCAGCTGGAGACAGGGGGACACTGAAGCTTTCTTT.

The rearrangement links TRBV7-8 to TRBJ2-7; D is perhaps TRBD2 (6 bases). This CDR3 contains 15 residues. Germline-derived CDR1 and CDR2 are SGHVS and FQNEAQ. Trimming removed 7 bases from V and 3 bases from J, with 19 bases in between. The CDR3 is CASTLRGGNNYEQYF. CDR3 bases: TGTGCCAGCACCCTTAGGGGAGGAAACAACTACGAGCAGTACTTC.

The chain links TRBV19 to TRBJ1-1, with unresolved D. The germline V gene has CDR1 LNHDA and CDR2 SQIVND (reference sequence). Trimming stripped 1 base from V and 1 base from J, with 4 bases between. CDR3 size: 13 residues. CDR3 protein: CASSIGENTEAFF. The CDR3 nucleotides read TGTGCCAGTAGTATAGGAGAGAACACTGAAGCTTTCTTT.

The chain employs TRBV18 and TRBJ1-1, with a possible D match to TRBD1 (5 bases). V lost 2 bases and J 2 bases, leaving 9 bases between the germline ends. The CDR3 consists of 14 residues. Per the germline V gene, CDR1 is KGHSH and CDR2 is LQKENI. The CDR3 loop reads CASSPFQGNTEAFF. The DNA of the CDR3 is TGTGCCAGCTCACCATTCCAGGGAAACACTGAAGCTTTCTTT.

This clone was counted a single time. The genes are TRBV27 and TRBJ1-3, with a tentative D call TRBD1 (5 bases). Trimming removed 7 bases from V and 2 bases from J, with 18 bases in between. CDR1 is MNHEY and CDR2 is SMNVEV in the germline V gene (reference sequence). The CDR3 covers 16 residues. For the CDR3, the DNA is TGTGCCAGCACCAAACCGGGGGGACTTACTGGAAACACCATATATTTT. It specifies CASTKPGGLTGNTIYF.

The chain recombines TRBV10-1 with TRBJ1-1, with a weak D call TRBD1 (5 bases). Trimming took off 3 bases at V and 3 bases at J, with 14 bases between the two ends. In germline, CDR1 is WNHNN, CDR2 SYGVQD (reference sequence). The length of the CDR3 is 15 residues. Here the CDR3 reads CASSEGWGEDTEAFF. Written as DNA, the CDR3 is TGCGCCAGCAGTGAAGGGTGGGGCGAGGACACTGAAGCTTTCTTT.

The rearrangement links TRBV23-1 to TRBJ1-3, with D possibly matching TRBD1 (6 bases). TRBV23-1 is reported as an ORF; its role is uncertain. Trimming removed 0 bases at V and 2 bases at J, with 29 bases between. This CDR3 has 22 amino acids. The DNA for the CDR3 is TGCGCCAGCAGTCAATCGGGGGGGCCGGACACAAACTCCACACGCCCTGGAAACACCATATATTTT. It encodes CASSQSGGPDTNSTRPGNTIYF.

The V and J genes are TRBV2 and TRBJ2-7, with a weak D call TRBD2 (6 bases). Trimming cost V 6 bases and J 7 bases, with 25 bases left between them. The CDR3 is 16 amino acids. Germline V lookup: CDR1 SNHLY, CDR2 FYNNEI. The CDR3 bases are TGTGCCAGCAGGGAACCCCCGGGACGGGGGAAAGAGGAGCAGTACTTC. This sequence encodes CASREPPGRGKEEQYF.

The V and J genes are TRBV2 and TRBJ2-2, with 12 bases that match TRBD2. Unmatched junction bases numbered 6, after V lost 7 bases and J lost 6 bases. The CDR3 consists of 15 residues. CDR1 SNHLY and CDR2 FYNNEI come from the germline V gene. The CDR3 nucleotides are TGTGCCAGCAACCCACTAGCGGGGGGTTCCGGGGAGCTGTTTTTT. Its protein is CASNPLAGGSGELFF.

CDR3 residues: CASRAWAQANNEQFF. The CDR3 coding sequence is TGTGCCAGCAGGGCCTGGGCCCAAGCTAACAATGAGCAGTTCTTC. The V gene is TRBV27, the J gene TRBJ2-1; no definite D call. The germline V gene encodes CDR1 MNHEY and CDR2 SMNVEV (reference sequence). The CDR3 totals 15 residues. Trimming pared 6 bases from V and 5 bases from J, leaving 17 bases between.

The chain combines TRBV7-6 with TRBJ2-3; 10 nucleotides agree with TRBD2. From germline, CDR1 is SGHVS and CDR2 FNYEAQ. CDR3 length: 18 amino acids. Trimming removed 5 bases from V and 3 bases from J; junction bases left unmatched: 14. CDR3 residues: CASSPRLAGALGTDTQYF. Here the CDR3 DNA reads TGTGCCAGCAGCCCCCGGCTAGCGGGGGCCTTAGGAACAGATACGCAGTATTTT.

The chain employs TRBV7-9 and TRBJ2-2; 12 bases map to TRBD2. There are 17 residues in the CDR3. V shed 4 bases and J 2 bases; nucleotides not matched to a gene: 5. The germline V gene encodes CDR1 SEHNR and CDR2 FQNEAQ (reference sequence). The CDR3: CASSSPSGGANTGELFF. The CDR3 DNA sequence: TGTGCCAGCAGCTCCCCTAGCGGGGGGGCAAACACCGGGGAGCTGTTTTTT.

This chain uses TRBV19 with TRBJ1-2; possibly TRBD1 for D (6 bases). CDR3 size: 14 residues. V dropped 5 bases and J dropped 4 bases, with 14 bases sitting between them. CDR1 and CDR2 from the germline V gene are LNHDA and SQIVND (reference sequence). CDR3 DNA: TGTGCCAGTAGTGTCAGGGGAAGCGGCTATGGCTACACCTTC. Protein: CASSVRGSGYGYTF.

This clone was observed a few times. This CDR3 is CASSLGQGATSYTF. The CDR3 DNA is TGCGCCAGCAGCCTGGGACAGGGGGCCACTTCCTACACCTTC. V is TRBV5-1 and J is TRBJ1-2; 12 bases line up with TRBD1. The V gene end was trimmed by 4 bases and the J gene end by 10 bases; junction bases not matched to a gene: 8. CDR3 length equals 14 residues. Germline CDR1 SGHRS, CDR2 YFSETQ. The complete variable domain, with remaining parts taken from reference TRBV5-1 and TRBJ1-2, reads KAGVTQTPRYLIKTRGQQVTLSCSPISGHRSVSWYQQTPGQGLQFLFEYFSETQRNKGNFPGRFSGRQFSNSRSEMNVSTLELGDSALYLCASSLGQGATSYTFGSGTRLTVV.